Below are 14 T cell receptor beta chains sequenced from a single sample in a study of blood T cells in healthy people across ages. A J-beta primer mix and a sample-barcoded 5' primer were used in a second PCR of roughly 6 to 11 cycles. TCRdb re-called the 5' RACE reads with MiXCR, one entry per CDR3 protein. The data contain 730,000 or so distinct CDR3 sequences, roughly 41% of them seen just once; the ten biggest clones take up 20% to 25%. Sequencing was carried out using blood. The receptors were gathered from a woman aged 55-70 years in good health.

The sample holds a few counts of this clonotype. J is TRBJ2-2 and V is TRBV4-1, with TRBD2 matching over 10 bases. Trimming took 10 bases from V and 4 from J; bases not matched to a gene: 12. Germline-derived CDR1 and CDR2 are MGHRA and YSYEKL. The CDR3 loop spans 16 amino acids. The CDR3 sequence is CATKREGLPSTGELFF. In DNA, the CDR3 is TGCGCCACCAAGCGGGAGGGCCTCCCCAGCACCGGGGAGCTGTTTTTT.

This clonotype was observed a few times. This chain uses TRBV24-1 with TRBJ2-3; D may be TRBD2 (5 bases). Per the germline V gene, CDR1 is KGHDR and CDR2 is SFDVKD. The CDR3 sequence is 15 residues long. Trimming took off 7 bases at V and 2 bases at J, with 15 bases between the two ends. The CDR3 DNA reads as TGTGCCACCAGCACCGGGAACTCAGACACAGATACGCAGTATTTT. Its protein is CATSTGNSDTDTQYF.

This clonotype has a handful of counts. This chain's CDR3 is CASRLKQGATNEKLFF. For the CDR3, the DNA is TGTGCCAGCAGGCTAAAGCAGGGTGCAACTAATGAAAAACTGTTTTTT. The chain carries TRBV6-5 and TRBJ1-4, with D tentatively TRBD1 (5 bases). The CDR3 is made up of 16 amino acids. With 6 bases removed from V and 0 bases from J, the gap between germline ends came to 14 bases. The germline CDR1 and CDR2 sequences are MNHEY and SVGAGI.

The gene calls are TRBV20-1 and TRBJ1-2; 9 nucleotides match TRBD1. J was trimmed by 2 bases and V by 6 bases; bases with no gene match: 7. CDR1 is DFQATT and CDR2 is SNEGSKA in the germline V gene (reference sequence). The CDR3 is made up of 14 amino acids. In DNA form, the CDR3 reads TGCAGTGCCCCGAGGGACAGGGAGAACTATGGCTACACCTTC. Residues: CSAPRDRENYGYTF.

The chain recombines TRBV7-2 with TRBJ2-7, with 7 nucleotides matching TRBD1. Trimming took 1 base from V and 1 from J; bases not matched to a gene: 7. This CDR3 comprises 16 residues. CDR1 SGHTA and CDR2 FQGNSA come from the germline V gene. The CDR3 loop is CASSLDGTVPSYEQYF. The CDR3 DNA is TGTGCCAGCAGCTTAGACGGGACAGTTCCTTCCTACGAGCAGTACTTC. Filled out from reference TRBV7-2 and TRBJ2-7, the complete variable domain reads GAGVSQSPSNKVTEKGKDVELRCDPISGHTALYWYRQSLGQGLEFLIYFQGNSAPDKSGLPSDRFSAERTGGSVSTLTIQRTQQEDSAVYLCASSLDGTVPSYEQYFGPGTRLTVT.

This clonotype was detected a few times. The genes are TRBV14 and TRBJ2-3; 9 bases match TRBD2. This CDR3 has 15 residues. V trimming: 4 bases; J trimming: 2 bases; junction bases outside the gene matches: 4. Germline V gene data show CDR1 as SGHDN and CDR2 as FVKESK. The CDR3 sequence is CASSRVAGVTDTQYF. The CDR3 nucleotides read TGTGCCAGCAGCCGAGTAGCGGGAGTCACAGATACGCAGTATTTT.

This chain connects TRBV4-1 to TRBJ2-1, with 7 bases matching TRBD2. There are 14 residues in the CDR3. V was clipped by 0 bases and J by 13 bases; unmatched bases: 9. From germline, CDR1 is MGHRA and CDR2 YSYEKL. CDR3 protein: CASSQEPGRETQFF. The DNA of the CDR3 is TGCGCCAGCAGCCAAGAGCCAGGGAGGGAGACCCAGTTCTTC.

The chain carries TRBV2 and TRBJ2-3; TRBD1 matches at 11 bases. There are 15 residues in the CDR3. Germline loops: CDR1 SNHLY, CDR2 FYNNEI. Trimming took 6 bases from V and 5 from J; bases not matched to a gene: 7. CDR3 region: CASRNGQGAGDTQYF. Written as DNA, the CDR3 is TGTGCCAGCAGGAATGGACAGGGGGCGGGAGATACGCAGTATTTT.

This clonotype was seen repeatedly, ten times or more. The V and J genes are TRBV2 and TRBJ2-1; 7 bases match TRBD2. This CDR3 is 11 amino acids long. J lost 10 bases, V lost 8 bases, and 5 bases had no gene match. Germline values: CDR1 SNHLY, CDR2 FYNNEI. CDR3 sequence reads: CASETSREQFF. The CDR3 bases are TGTGCCAGCGAGACTAGCCGGGAGCAGTTCTTC.

This clonotype was seen a few times. The V gene is TRBV5-1, the J gene TRBJ2-5; D not certain. TRBJ2-7 explains the end of the DNA better; the J call may be wrong. The CDR3 contains 13 residues. CDR1 and CDR2 (germline): SGHRS, YFSETQ. The CDR3 spells CASSFDFNYEQYF. CDR3 in DNA: TGCGCCAGCAGCTTCGACTTTAACTACGAGCAGTACTTC.

The DNA for the CDR3 is TGCGCCAGCAGACCCCGATGGTGGGACAGGGGTCTCCCAGATACGCAGTATTTT. Residues: CASRPRWWDRGLPDTQYF. This rearrangement joins TRBV5-1 to TRBJ2-3; 10 bases map to TRBD1. CDR1 SGHRS and CDR2 YFSETQ come from the germline V gene. The CDR3 covers 18 residues. V trimming: 5 bases; J trimming: 4 bases; junction bases outside the gene matches: 16. Full variable domain (remainder filled in from reference TRBV5-1 and TRBJ2-3): KAGVTQTPRYLIKTRGQQVTLSCSPISGHRSVSWYQQTPGQGLQFLFEYFSETQRNKGNFPGRFSGRQFSNSRSEMNVSTLELGDSALYLCASRPRWWDRGLPDTQYFGPGTRLTVL.

The chain uses TRBV6-4 and TRBJ2-1; 10 nucleotides line up with TRBD2. Germline CDR1 is MRHNA and CDR2 is SNTAGT. The junction had 17 bases not matched to a gene; V was cut back by 6 bases and J by 9 bases. This CDR3 contains 17 residues. Written as DNA, the CDR3 is TGTGCCAGCAGACGGCTAGCGGGGGCCCCTGACTCGAGTGAGCAGTTCTTC. This encodes CASRRLAGAPDSSEQFF.

Only a few counts were recorded for this clonotype. CDR3 nucleotide sequence: TGTGCCAGCTCAACGACAGGGGGGCCCAAAGAGACCCAGTACTTC. The encoded protein is CASSTTGGPKETQYF. The chain has TRBV18 and TRBJ2-5, with 9 bases lining up with TRBD1. This CDR3 comprises 15 residues. Germline V gene data show CDR1 as KGHSH and CDR2 as LQKENI. Germline trimming cut 5 bases from V and 3 bases from J; bases unmatched to any gene: 7.

V gene TRBV6-1 combines with J gene TRBJ1-5, with TRBD1 as a possible D gene (5 bases). V lost 0 bases and J lost 7, with 13 bases in between. Germline V CDR1 and CDR2: MNHNS, SASEGT. The CDR3 runs to 15 residues. The CDR3 reads CASSEAGAGSQPQHF. The DNA of the CDR3 is TGTGCCAGCAGTGAAGCAGGGGCAGGGAGCCAGCCCCAGCATTTT.